This TCR beta chain was identified in a study of CD8+ T cells in alopecia areata. The authors extracted RNA and reverse transcribed it into cDNA as the sequencing template. The table came from immunoSEQ multiplex PCR; TCRdb's copy has only in-frame clones and leaves some out. The sample includes 250,000 or so clones, around 67% of them seen just once. V was cut by 5 bases and J by 6 bases, with 14 bases left in between. The length of the CDR3 is 15 residues. From germline, CDR1 is MNHEY and CDR2 SMNVEV (reference sequence). T lymphocytes (CD4+ and CD8+) were sorted from PBMCs. V and J are TRBV27 and TRBJ1-6, with TRBD1 as a possible D gene (6 bases). Sequenced material: CD4+ T cells sorted from blood, taken at week 0. The TCR originated in a human donor with alopecia areata. CDR3 protein: CASSIGGAGNSPLHF. The CDR3 DNA reads as TGTGCCAGCAGTATCGGGGGCGCGGGTAATTCACCCCTCCACTTT.